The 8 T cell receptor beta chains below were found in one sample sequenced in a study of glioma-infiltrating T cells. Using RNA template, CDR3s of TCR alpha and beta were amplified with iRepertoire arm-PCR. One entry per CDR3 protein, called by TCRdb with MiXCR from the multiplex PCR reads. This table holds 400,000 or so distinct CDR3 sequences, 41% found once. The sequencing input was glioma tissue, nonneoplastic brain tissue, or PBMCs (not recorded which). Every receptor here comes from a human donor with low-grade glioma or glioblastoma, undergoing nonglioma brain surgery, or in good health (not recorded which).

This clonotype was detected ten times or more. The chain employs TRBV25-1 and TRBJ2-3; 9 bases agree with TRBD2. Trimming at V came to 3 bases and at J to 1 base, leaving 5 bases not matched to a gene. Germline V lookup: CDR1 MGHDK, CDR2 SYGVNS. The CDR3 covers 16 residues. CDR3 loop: CASSDRWTSGTDTQYF. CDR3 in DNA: TGTGCCAGCAGTGACCGGTGGACTAGCGGCACAGATACGCAGTATTTT.

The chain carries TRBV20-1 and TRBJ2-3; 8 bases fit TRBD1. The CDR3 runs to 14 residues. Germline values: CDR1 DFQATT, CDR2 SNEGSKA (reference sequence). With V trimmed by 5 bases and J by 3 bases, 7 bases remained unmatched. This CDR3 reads CSAYRGFVTDTQYF. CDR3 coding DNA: TGCAGTGCTTACAGGGGGTTTGTTACAGATACGCAGTATTTT.

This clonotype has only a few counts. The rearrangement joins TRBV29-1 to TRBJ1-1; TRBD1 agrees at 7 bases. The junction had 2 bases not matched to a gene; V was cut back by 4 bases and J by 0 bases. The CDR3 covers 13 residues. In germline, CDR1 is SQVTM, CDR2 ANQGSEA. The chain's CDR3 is CSVAGGLNTEAFF. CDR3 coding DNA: TGCAGCGTTGCAGGGGGGTTGAACACTGAAGCTTTCTTT.

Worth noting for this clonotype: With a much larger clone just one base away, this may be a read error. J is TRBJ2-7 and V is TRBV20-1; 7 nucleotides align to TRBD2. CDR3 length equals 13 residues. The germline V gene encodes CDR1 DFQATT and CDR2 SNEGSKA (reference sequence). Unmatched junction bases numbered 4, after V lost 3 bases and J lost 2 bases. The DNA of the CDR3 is TGCAGTGCTAGGGGGAGGGCTACCTACGAGCAGTACTTC. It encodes CSARGRATYEQYF.

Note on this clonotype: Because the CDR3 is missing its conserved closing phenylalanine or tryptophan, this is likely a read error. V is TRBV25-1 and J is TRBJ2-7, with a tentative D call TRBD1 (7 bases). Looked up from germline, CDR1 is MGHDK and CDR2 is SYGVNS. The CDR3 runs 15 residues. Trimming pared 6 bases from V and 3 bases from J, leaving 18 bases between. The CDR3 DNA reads TGTGCCAGCAGATGGAGGGGACAGCAGTACTACGAGCAGTACATC. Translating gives CASRWRGQQYYEQYI.

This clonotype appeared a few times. The CDR3 here is CASSFSGLRDKAFF. The CDR3 DNA reads as TGTGCCAGCAGTTTCTCGGGACTCCGTGACAAAGCTTTCTTT. V and J are TRBV6-6 and TRBJ1-1; a possible D gene is TRBD1 (5 bases). Looked up from germline, CDR1 is MNHNY and CDR2 is SVGAGI (reference sequence). This CDR3 has 14 residues. Trimming shortened V by 4 bases and J by 9 bases, and 18 bases separated the two germline ends.

Here the CDR3 reads CASSFRDRDYGYTF. The CDR3 nucleotides are TGTGCCAGCAGCTTCCGGGACAGGGACTATGGCTACACCTTC. V usage is TRBV5-4 and J usage is TRBJ1-2; TRBD1 matches at 9 bases. Germline V gives CDR1 SGHNT, CDR2 YYREEE (reference sequence). This CDR3 has 14 amino acids. The V gene end was trimmed by 2 bases and the J gene end by 3 bases; junction bases not matched to a gene: 2.

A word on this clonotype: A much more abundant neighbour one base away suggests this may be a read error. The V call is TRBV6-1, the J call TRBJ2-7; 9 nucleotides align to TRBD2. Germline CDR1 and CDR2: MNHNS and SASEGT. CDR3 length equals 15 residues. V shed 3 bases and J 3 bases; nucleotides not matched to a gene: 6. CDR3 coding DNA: TGTGCCAGCAGTGAGCCGGGACTAGCCGGCTACGAGCAGTACTTC. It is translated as CASSEPGLAGYEQYF.